What follows is one T cell receptor beta chain and its context. Its antigen is unidentified. Assay execution took place at the deep level. Sequencing used immunoSEQ multiplex PCR; TCRdb keeps in-frame clones, though not all of them. The data contain over a million clones, about 84% of them singletons. Healthy adults negative for HIV, lacking recent acute infections or vaccinations, served as donors. The entry originates in a study of shared clonotypes between healthy human individuals. For the study at large: Per-donor plates numbered three CD4 naive, three CD4 memory, two CD8 naive and one CD8 memory.

Germline V gene data show CDR1 as SGHKS and CDR2 as YYEKEE (reference sequence). The CDR3 runs 14 residues. J lost 8 bases, V lost 4 bases, and 6 bases had no gene match. Study-wide results and caveats: The low donor count limited represented genetic and exposure-history diversity.

The source material was memory CD4+ T cells from PBMCs. The subset is: CD45RA-negative fraction. The chain has TRBV5-5 and TRBJ2-1; 10 bases are shared with TRBD1. The receptor comes from a young man in good health. Some clones in this sample may be carry-over from other donors' samples. CDR3 in DNA: TGTGCCAGCAGCCGACAGGGGGCTCTGGATGAGCAGTTCTTC. Encoded protein: CASSRQGALDEQFF. Together with reference TRBV5-5 and TRBJ2-1, the CDR3 gives the full variable domain: DAGVTQSPTHLIKTRGQQVTLRCSPISGHKSVSWYQQVLGQGPQFIFQYYEKEERGRGNFPDRFSARQFPNYSSELNVNALLLGDSALYLCASSRQGALDEQFFGPGTRLTVL.